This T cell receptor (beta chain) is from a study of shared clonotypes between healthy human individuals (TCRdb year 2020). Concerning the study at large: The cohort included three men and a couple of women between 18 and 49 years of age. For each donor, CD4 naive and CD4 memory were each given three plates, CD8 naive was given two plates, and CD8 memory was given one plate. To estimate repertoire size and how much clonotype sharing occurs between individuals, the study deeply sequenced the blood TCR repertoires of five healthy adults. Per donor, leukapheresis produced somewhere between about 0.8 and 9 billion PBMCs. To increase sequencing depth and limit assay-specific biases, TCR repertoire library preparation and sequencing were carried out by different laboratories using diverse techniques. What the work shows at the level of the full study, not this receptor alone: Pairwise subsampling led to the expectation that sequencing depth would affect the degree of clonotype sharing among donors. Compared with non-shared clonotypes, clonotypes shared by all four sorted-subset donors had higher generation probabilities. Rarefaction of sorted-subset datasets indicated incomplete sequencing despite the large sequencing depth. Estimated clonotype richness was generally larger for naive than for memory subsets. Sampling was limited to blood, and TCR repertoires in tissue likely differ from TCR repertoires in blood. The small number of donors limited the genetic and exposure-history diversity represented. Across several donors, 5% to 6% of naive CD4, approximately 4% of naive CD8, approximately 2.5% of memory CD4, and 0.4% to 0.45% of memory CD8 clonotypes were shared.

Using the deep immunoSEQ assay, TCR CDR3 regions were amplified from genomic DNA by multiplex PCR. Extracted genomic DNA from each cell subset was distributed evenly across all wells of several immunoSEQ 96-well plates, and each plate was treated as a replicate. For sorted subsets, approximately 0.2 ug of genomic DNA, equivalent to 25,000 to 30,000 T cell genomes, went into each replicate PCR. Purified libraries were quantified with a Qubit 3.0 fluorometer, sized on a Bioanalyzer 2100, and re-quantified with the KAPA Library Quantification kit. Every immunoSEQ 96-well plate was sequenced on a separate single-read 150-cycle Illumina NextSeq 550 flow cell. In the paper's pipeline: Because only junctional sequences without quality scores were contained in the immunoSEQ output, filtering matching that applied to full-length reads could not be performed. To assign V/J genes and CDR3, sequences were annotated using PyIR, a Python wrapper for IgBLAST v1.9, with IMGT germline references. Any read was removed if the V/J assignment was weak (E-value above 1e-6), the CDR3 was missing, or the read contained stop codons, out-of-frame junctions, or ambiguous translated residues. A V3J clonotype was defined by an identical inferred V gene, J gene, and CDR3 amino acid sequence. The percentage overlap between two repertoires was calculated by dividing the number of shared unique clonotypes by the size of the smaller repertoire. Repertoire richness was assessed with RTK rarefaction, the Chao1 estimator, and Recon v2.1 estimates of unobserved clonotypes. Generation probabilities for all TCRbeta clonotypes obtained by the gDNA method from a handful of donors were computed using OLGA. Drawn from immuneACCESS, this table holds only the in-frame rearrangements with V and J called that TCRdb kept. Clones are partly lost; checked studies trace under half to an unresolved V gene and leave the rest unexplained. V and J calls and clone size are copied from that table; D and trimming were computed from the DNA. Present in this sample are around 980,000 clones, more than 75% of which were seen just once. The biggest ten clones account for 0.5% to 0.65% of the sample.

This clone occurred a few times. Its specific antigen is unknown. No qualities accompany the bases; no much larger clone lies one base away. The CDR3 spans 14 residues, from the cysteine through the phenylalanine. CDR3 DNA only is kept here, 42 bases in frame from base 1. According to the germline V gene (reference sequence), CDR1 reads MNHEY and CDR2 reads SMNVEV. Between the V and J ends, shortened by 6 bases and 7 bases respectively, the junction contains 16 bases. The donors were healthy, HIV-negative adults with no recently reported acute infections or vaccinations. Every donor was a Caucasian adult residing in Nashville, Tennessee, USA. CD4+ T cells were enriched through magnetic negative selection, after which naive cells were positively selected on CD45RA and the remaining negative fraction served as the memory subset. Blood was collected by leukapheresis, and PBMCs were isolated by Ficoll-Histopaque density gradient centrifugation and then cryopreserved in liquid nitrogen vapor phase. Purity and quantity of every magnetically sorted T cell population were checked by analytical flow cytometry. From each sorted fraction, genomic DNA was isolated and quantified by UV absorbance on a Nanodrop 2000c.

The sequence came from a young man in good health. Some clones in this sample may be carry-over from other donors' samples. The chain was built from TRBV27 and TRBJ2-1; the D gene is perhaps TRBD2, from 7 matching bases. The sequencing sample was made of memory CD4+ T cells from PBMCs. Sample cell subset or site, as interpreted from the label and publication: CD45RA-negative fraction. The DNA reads TGTGCCAGCAGGCCGGGGGGCGCGGTGAATGAGCAGTTCTTC. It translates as CASRPGGAVNEQFF.